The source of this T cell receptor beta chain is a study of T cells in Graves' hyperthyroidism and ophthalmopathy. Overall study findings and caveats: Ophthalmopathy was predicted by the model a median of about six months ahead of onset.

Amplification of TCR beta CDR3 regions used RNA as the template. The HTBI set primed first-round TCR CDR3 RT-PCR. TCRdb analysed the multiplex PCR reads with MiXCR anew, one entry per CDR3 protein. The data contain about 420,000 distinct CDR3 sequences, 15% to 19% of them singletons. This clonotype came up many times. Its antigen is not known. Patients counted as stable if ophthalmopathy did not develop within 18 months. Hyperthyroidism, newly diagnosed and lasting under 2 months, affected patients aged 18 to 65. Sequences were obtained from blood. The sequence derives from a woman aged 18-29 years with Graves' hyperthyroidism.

This CDR3 is CASSLSSGTSSYNEQFF. DNA of the CDR3: TGTGCCAGCAGTTTATCTTCCGGGACATCCTCCTACAATGAGCAGTTCTTC. The chain recombines TRBV27 with TRBJ2-1; tentatively, D is TRBD1 (6 bases). The CDR3 has 17 residues. V was pared by 0 bases and J by 0 bases, with 12 bases between. Germline V gives CDR1 MNHEY, CDR2 SMNVEV (reference sequence).